The entry that follows covers one T cell receptor (beta chain) sequence. This receptor's antigen is unknown. Base qualities are not provided; no much larger clone lies one nucleotide away. V is cut by 4 bases and J by 2 bases, and the space between the germline ends is 16 bases. The germline V gene encodes CDR1 SGHRS and CDR2 YFSETQ. The CDR3 sequence holds 16 residues, the cysteine and phenylalanine included. The sequence is cut down to CDR3 DNA, 48 bases in frame from base 1. The data stem from a study of blood T cell repertoires in COVID-19 (dated by TCRdb to the early 2020s). About the full investigation: Samples covering the acute and convalescent phases of COVID-19 were provided by collaborators in the United States, Italy and Spain. The prospective study material was composed of cDNA or gDNA derived from T cells, B-cell-depleted T cells, or PBMCs. Deeply sampled blood TCRbeta repertoires from subjects exposed to, actively infected with, or recovered from COVID-19 were included in the dataset. The repertoires were released in a freely available public database intended as a resource for research on the immune response to SARS-CoV-2. Samples came from the ongoing ImmuneRACE study (first 160 participants) plus 1,254 subjects from 6 global collaborators. Sample metadata almost always included a de-identified subject ID, COVID-19 status, age in years and sex. HLA class I and class II types, where available, came from metadata supplied by the sample provider rather than from assay-based typing.

Overall study outcomes, separate from this receptor: Clinical and demographic metadata were provided uncurated, with the amount varying by source and participant.

The collaborating institutions used their own protocols to collect whole blood in K2EDTA tubes. For TCRbeta analysis, collaborators shipped samples as frozen whole blood, isolated PBMCs, or DNA extracted from either of those sample types. TCRbeta CDR3 regions were amplified from genomic DNA by means of the immunoSEQ Assay, a bias-controlled multiplex PCR. Per the source publication's procedure: Nucleated cell counts per sample were estimated from amplification of reference gene primers within the assay. To quantify the absolute abundance of each unique TCRbeta CDR3 rearrangement, sequence reads were collapsed and filtered. For each sample, productive Simpson clonality was calculated by taking the square root of Simpson's diversity index across productive rearrangements. TCRdb stores this immuneACCESS table with in-frame sequences only. Part of the clones is absent; in the studies checked, under half of the shortfall reflects unresolved V genes, and no reason is known for the rest. That table supplies the V and J calls and clone size; D and trimming were determined from the DNA. For this sample the table gives some 150,000 clones, of which 87% were detected only once. The ten largest make up 3.5% to 5% of the sample.

The sequence is built from TRBV5-1 and TRBJ1-3; no D segment can be confidently identified. This TCR was sampled from a woman aged 55-75 years with active or convalescent COVID-19. The sequenced sample was peripheral blood. The CDR3 is CASSPREGGTGNTIYF. The sequenced DNA: TGCGCCAGCAGCCCACGGGAAGGTGGGACTGGAAACACCATATATTTT.